This T cell receptor (beta chain) was retrieved from a study of T-cell memory formation after mild COVID-19. Study-level points and caveats: Second-wave clones with a day 37 peak had unconfirmed SARS-CoV-2 specificity.

Of note for this clonotype: The antigen is undetermined.

TCRdb reanalysed the 5' RACE reads using MiXCR and keeps one entry per CDR3 protein. This sample carries hundreds of thousands of distinct CDR3 sequences, over 25% of them seen once, and the ten largest clones take roughly 14%. The CDR3 has 10 residues. Trimming cost V 6 bases and J 4 bases, with 3 bases left between them. Germline V CDR1 and CDR2: LNHDA, SQIVND (reference sequence). The V call is TRBV19, the J call TRBJ1-2; D gene ambiguous. The sequence derives from an adult woman who had mild COVID-19 (a few samples of this study predate the infection). Cell type and time point are not known. Sample: PBMCs or a T cell subset sorted from them (not recorded which). The CDR3 is CASRAYGYTF. DNA for the CDR3: TGTGCCAGTAGAGCCTATGGCTACACCTTC.